This TCR beta chain was identified during a study of cytomegalovirus exposure and HLA in healthy donors. Study-level findings and limits: The HLA-A and HLA-B alleles of most subjects were reportedly predicted accurately from TCR beta sequences. An assumption of roughly uniform sequencing depth across donors underlay the presence/absence analyses. TRBV6-2, TRBV6-3 and other indistinguishable V segments were excluded.

A remark on this clone: Its antigen remains unknown.

Healthy bone marrow donors supplied every sample. The CDR3 has 15 amino acids. CDR1 is MNHNS, CDR2 SASEGT, per germline. V was shortened by 0 bases and J by 3 bases, with 9 bases between the two germline ends. 60 Vbeta and 13 Jbeta primers were used in PCR. TCRdb keeps only in-frame clones here, not all; method: immunoSEQ multiplex PCR. The sample yields 200,000 or so clones, of which the top ten take up approximately 0.74%. Sequences were obtained from PBMCs. The chain has TRBV6-1 and TRBJ1-5, with D perhaps matching TRBD1 (6 bases). This receptor was taken from a boy younger than 18 in good health and CMV-seronegative. In DNA form, the CDR3 reads TGTGCCAGCAGTGAAGCTACAGGGCCCAATCAGCCCCAGCATTTT. It codes for CASSEATGPNQPQHF.